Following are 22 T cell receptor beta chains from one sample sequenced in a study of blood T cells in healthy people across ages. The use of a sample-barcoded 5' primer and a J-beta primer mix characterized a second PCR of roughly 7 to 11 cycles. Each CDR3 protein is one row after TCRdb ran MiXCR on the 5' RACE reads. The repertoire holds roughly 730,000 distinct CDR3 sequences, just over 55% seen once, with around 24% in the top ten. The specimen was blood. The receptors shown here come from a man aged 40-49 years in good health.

CDR3 sequence: CASPLAGVNEQFF. CDR3 DNA: TGTGCCAGCCCACTAGCGGGAGTCAATGAGCAGTTCTTC. This rearrangement joins TRBV2 to TRBJ2-1, with 11 positions matching TRBD2. With 8 bases clipped from V and 6 bases from J, the junction kept 3 bases outside the gene matches. The germline gives CDR1 SNHLY, CDR2 FYNNEI. The CDR3 has 13 residues.

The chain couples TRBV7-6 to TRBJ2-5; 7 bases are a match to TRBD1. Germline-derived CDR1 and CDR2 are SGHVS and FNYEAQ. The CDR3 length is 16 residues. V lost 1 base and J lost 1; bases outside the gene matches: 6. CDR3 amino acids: CASSLDLGQTQETQYF. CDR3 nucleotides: TGTGCCAGCAGCTTAGATCTGGGACAGACCCAAGAGACCCAGTACTTC.

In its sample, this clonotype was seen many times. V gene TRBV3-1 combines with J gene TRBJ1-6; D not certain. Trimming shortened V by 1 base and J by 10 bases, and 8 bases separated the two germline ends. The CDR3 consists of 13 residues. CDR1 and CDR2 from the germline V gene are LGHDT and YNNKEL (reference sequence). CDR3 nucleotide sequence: TGTGCCAGCAGCCAAGGAGGGCTGTCACCCCTCCACTTT. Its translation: CASSQGGLSPLHF.

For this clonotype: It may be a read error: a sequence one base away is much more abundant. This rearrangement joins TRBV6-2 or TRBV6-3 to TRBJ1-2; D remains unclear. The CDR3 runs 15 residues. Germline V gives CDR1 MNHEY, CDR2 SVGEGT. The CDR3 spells CTSSSYRDDNYGYTF. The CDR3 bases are TGTACCAGCAGTTCTTACCGGGATGACAACTATGGCTACACCTTC.

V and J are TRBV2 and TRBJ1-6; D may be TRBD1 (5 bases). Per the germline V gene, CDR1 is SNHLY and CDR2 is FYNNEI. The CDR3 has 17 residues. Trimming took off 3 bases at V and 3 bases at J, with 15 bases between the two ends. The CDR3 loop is CASSDPITDSYNSPLHF. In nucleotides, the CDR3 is TGTGCCAGCAGTGACCCCATTACAGACAGCTATAATTCACCCCTCCACTTT. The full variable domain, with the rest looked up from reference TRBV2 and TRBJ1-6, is EPEVTQTPSHQVTQMGQEVILRCVPISNHLYFYWYRQILGQKVEFLVSFYNNEISEKSEIFDDQFSVERPDGSNFTLKIRSTKLEDSAMYFCASSDPITDSYNSPLHFGNGTRLTVT.

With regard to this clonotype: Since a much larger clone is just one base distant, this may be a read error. CDR3 nucleotide sequence: TGTGCCAGCAGCGGGGACAGGGGTAATGAAAAACTGTTTTTT. It specifies CASSGDRGNEKLFF. The gene calls are TRBV7-9 and TRBJ1-4; 10 bases fit TRBD1. This CDR3 has 14 residues. From germline, CDR1 is SEHNR and CDR2 FQNEAQ (reference sequence). V lost 5 bases and J lost 4; bases outside the gene matches: 1.

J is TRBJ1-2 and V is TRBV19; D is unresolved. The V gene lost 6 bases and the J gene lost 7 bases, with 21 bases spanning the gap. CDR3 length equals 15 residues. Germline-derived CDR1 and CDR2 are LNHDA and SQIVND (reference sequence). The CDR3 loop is CASRAHTSGRFGYTF. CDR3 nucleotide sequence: TGTGCCAGTAGAGCACATACCAGTGGCCGTTTTGGCTACACCTTC. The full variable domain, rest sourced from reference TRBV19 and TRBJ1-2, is DGGITQSPKYLFRKEGQNVTLSCEQNLNHDAMYWYRQDPGQGLRLIYYSQIVNDFQKGDIAEGYSVSREKKESFPLTVTSAQKNPTAFYLCASRAHTSGRFGYTFGSGTRLTVV.

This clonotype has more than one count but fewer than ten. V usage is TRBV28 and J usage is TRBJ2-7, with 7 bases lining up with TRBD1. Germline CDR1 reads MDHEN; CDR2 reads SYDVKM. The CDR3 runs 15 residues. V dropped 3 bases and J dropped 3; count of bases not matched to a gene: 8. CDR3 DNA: TGTGCCAGCAGTTTCCCGGGACAGACATTCTACGAGCAGTACTTC. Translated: CASSFPGQTFYEQYF.

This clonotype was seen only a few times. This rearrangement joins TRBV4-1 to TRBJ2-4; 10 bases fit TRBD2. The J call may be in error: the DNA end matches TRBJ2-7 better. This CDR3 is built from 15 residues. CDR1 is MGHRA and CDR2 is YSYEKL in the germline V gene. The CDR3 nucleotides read TGCGCCAGCAGCCAACCATCTAGCGGGAGCTACGAGCAGTACTTC. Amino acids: CASSQPSSGSYEQYF.

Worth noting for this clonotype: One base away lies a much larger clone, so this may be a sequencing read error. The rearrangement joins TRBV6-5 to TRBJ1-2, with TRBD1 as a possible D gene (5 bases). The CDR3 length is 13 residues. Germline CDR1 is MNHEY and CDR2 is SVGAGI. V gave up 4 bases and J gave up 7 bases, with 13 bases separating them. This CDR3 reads CASSWAQGGGYTF. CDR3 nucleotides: TGTGCCAGCAGTTGGGCTCAGGGAGGTGGCTACACCTTC.

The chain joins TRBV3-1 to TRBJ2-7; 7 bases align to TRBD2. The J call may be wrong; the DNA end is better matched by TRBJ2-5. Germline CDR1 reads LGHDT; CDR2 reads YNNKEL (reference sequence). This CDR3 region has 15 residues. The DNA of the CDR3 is TGTGCCAGCAGCCAAGATGGGCTAGCGGAAGAGACCCAGTACTTC. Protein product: CASSQDGLAEETQYF.

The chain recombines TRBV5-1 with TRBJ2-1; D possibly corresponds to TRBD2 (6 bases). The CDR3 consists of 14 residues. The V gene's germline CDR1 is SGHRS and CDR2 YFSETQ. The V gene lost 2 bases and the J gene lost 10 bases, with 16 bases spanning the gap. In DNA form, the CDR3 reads TGCGCCAGCAGCTTCCTCAAAAAGGGAGGCGAGCAGTTCTTC. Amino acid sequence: CASSFLKKGGEQFF.

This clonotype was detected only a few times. For the CDR3, the DNA is TGCGCCAGCAGCCAAGTTGGGGGTCGGCTCAGGCTAGTACAAGAGACCCAGTACTTC. Translation: CASSQVGGRLRLVQETQYF. The chain uses TRBV4-1 and TRBJ2-5; D is tentatively TRBD1 or TRBD2 (5 bases each). The CDR3 covers 19 residues. V lost 1 base, J lost 2 bases, and 23 bases lay in between. CDR1 and CDR2 from the germline V gene are MGHRA and YSYEKL.

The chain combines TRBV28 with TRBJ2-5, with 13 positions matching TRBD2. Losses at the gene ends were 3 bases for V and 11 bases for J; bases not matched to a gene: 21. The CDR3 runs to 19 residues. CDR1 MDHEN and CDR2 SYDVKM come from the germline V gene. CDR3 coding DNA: TGTGCCAGCAGTTTTATCGCCCCAAAAACTAGCGGGGGGGCCAATGAGCAGTACTTC. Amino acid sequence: CASSFIAPKTSGGANEQYF. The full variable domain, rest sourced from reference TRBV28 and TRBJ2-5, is DVKVTQSSRYLVKRTGEKVFLECVQDMDHENMFWYRQDPGLGLRLIYFSYDVKMKEKGDIPEGYSVSREKKERFSLILESASTNQTSMYLCASSFIAPKTSGGANEQYFGPGTRLLVL.

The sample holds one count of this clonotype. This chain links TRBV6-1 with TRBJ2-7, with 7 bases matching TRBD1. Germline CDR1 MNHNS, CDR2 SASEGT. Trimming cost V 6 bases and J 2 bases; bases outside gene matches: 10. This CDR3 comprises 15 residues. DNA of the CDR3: TGTGCCAGCAGCGATCGACAGGGTAGGCCCTACGAGCAGTACTTC. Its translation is CASSDRQGRPYEQYF.

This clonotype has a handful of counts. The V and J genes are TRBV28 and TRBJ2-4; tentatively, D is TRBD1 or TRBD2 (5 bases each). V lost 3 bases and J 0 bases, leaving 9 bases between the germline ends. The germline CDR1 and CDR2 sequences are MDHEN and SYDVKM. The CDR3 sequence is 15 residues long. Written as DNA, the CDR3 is TGTGCCAGCAGTTTGGGGACCCTAGCCAAAAACATTCAGTACTTC. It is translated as CASSLGTLAKNIQYF.

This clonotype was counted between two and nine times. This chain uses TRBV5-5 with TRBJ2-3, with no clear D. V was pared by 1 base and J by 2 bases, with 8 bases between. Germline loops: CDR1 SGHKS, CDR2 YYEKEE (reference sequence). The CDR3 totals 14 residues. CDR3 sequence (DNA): TGTGCCAGCAGCTTGTGGGTATCCACAGATACGCAGTATTTT. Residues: CASSLWVSTDTQYF.

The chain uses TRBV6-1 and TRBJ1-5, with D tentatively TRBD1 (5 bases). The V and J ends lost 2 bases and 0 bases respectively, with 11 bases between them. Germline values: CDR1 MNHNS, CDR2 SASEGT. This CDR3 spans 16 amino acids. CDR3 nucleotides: TGTGCCAGCAGTGAACCAACAGGACTTAGCAATCAGCCCCAGCATTTT. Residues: CASSEPTGLSNQPQHF.

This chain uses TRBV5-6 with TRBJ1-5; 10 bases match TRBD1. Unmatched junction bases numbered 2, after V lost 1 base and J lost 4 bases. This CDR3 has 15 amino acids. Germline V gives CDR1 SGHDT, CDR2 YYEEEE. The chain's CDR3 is CASSLWDRGNQPQHF. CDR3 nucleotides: TGTGCCAGCAGCTTGTGGGACAGGGGTAATCAGCCCCAGCATTTT.

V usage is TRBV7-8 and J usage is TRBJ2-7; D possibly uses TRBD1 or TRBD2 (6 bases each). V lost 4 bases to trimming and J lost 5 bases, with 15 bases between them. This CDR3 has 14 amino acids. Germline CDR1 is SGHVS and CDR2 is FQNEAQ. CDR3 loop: CASSSYGGLNEQYF. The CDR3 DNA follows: TGTGCCAGCAGCTCCTACGGGGGCCTGAACGAGCAGTACTTC.

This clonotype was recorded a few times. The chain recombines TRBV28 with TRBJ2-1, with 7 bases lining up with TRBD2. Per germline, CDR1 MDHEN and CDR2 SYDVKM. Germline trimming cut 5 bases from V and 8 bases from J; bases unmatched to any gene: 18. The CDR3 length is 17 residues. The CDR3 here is CASSREEGGRSFDEQFF. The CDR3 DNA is TGTGCCAGCAGTCGGGAGGAGGGCGGGAGATCGTTCGATGAGCAGTTCTTC.

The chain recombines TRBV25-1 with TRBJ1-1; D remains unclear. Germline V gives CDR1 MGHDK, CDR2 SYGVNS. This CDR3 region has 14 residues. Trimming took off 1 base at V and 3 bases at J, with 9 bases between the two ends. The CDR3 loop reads CASSEFGGDTEAFF. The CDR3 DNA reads TGTGCCAGCAGTGAATTTGGCGGGGACACTGAAGCTTTCTTT.